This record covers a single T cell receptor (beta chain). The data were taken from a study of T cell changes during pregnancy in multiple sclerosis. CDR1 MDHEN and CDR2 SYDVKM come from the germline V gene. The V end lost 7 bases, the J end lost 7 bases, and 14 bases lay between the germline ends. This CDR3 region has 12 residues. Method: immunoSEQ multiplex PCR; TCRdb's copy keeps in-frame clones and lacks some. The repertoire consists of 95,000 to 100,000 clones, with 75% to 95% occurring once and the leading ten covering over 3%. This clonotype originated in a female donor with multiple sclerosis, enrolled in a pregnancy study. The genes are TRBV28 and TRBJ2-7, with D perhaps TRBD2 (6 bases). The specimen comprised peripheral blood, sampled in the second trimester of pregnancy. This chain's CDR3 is CASTAGLEEQYF. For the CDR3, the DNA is TGTGCCAGCACCGCGGGGCTGGAGGAGCAGTACTTC.